The source of this T cell receptor beta chain is a study of blood T cell repertoires in COVID-19. The CDR3 sequence is 13 residues long. Germline CDR1 reads GTSNPN; CDR2 reads SVGIG (reference sequence). Trimming removed 0 bases at V and 12 bases at J, with 12 bases between. The authors' processing: Estimation of nucleated cell counts was performed using reference gene primer amplification. This table comes from immunoSEQ multiplex PCR, and its TCRdb copy is limited to in-frame clones, with some not included. V and J calls and clone size are given by that table; D and trimming were obtained from the DNA. Here the sample spans 60,000 to 75,000 clones, more than 85% being singletons.

Sequencing used peripheral blood. The clonotype was recovered from a man aged 40-49 years with COVID-19, enrolled during active disease. This chain connects TRBV30 to TRBJ1-6, with unresolved D. For the CDR3, the DNA is TGTGCCTGGAGTGTATCCGGGATTGGACCCCTCCACTTT. The encoded protein is CAWSVSGIGPLHF. Combining the CDR3 with reference TRBV30 and TRBJ1-6 gives the whole variable domain SQTIHQWPATLVQPVGSPLSLECTVEGTSNPNLYWYRQAAGRGLQLLFYSVGIGQISSEVPQNLSASRPQDRQFILSSKKLLLSDSGFYLCAWSVSGIGPLHFGNGTRLTVT.